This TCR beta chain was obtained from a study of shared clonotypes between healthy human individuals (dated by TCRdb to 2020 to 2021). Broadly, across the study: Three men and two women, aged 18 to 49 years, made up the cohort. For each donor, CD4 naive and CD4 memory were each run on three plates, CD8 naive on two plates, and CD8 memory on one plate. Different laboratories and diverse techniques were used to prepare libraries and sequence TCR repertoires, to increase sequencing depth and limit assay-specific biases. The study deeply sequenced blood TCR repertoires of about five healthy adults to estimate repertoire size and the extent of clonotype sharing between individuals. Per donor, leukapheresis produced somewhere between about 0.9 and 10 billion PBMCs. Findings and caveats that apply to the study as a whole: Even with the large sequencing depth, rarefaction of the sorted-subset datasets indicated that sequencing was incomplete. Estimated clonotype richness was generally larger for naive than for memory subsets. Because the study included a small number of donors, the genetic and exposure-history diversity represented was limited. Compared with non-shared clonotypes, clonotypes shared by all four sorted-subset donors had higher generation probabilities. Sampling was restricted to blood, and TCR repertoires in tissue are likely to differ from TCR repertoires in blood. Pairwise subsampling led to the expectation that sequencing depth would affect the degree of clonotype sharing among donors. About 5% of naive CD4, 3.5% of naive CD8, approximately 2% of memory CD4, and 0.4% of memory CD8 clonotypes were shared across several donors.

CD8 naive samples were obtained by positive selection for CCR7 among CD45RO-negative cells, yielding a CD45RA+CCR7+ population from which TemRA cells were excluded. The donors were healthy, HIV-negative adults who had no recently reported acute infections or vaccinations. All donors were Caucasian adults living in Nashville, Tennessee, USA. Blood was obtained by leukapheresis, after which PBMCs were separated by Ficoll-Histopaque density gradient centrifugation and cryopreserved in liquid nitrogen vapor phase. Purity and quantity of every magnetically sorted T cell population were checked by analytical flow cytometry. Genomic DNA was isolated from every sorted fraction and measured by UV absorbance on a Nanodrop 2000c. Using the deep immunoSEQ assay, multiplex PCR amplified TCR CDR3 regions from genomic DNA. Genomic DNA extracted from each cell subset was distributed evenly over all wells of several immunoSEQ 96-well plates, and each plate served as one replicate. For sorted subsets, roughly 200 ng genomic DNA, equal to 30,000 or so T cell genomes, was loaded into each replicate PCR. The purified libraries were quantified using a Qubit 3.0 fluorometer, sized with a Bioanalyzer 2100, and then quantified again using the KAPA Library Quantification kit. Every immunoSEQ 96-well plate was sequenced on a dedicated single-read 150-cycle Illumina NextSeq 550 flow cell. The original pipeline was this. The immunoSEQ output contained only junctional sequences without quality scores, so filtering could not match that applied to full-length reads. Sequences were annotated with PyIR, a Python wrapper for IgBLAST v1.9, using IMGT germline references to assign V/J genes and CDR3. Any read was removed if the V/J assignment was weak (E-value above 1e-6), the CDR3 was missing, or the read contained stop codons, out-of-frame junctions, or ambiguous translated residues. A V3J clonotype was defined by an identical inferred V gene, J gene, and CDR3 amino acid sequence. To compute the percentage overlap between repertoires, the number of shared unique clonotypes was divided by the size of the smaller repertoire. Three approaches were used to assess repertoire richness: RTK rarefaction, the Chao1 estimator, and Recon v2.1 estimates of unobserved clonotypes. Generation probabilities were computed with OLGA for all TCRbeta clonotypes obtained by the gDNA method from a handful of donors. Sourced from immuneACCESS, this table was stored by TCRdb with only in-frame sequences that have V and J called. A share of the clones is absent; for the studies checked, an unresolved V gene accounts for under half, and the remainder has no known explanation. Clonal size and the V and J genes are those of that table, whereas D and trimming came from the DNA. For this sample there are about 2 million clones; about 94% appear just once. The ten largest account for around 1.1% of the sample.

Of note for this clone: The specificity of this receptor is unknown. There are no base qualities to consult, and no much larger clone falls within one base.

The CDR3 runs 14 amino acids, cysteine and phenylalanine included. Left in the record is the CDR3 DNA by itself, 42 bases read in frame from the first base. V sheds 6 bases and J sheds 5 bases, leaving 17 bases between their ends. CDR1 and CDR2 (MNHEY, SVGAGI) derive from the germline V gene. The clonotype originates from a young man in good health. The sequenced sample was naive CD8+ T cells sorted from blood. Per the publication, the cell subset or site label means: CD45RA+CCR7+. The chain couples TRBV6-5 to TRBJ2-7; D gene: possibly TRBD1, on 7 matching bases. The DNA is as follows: TGTGCCAGCAGGGAGGGGGCAGGGGTCCACGAGCAGTACTTC. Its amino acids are CASREGAGVHEQYF.